The rows below give T cell receptor beta chains drawn from one sample of a study of blood T cell repertoires in COVID-19. Method: immunoSEQ multiplex PCR; TCRdb's copy keeps in-frame clones and lacks some. The table lists some 46,000 clones, approximately 83% of them singletons. The sample was peripheral blood. The receptors stem from a woman older than 75 with COVID-19, enrolled during active disease. CDR3s include the opening cysteine and the closing phenylalanine or tryptophan. A D gene is named only where the DNA matches it firmly. Clone size, where shown, is once, few, many, or a class for clones that have expanded.

J: TRBJ1-5
D: -
V: TRBV19
size: many
CDR3: CASKPVGRPNQPQHF
DNA: TGTGCCAGTAAGCCCGTCGGCAGGCCAAATCAGCCCCAGCATTTT

J: TRBJ2-1
D: TRBD2
V: TRBV25-1
size: -
CDR3: CASSREGYNEQFF
DNA: TGTGCCAGCAGTCGGGAGGGGTACAATGAGCAGTTCTTC

J: TRBJ2-1
D: -
V: TRBV19
size: -
CDR3: CASSLSLAPYNEQFF
DNA: TGTGCCAGTAGTTTATCGCTAGCCCCCTACAATGAGCAGTTCTTC

J: TRBJ1-2
D: -
V: TRBV10-3
size: -
CDR3: CAISGDRSLSSYGYTF
DNA: TGTGCCATCAGTGGTGACAGGAGCCTCTCTTCGTATGGCTACACCTTC

J: TRBJ1-5
D: -
V: TRBV5-8
size: -
CDR3: CASSLGQVSNQPQHF
DNA: TGTGCCAGCAGCTTGGGTCAGGTGAGCAATCAGCCCCAGCATTTT

J: TRBJ2-1
D: -
V: TRBV12-3/TRBV12-4
size: -
CDR3: CASSLAPQGEQFF
DNA: TGTGCCAGCAGTTTAGCGCCACAGGGTGAGCAGTTCTTC

J: TRBJ2-1
D: -
V: TRBV27
size: few
CDR3: CASSARARVFF
DNA: TGTGCCAGCAGTGCTAGAGCCCGGGTGTTCTTC

J: TRBJ1-6
D: TRBD1
V: TRBV5-4
size: -
CDR3: CASSGHRDSSSYNSPLHF
DNA: TGTGCCAGCAGCGGACACAGGGACAGCAGCTCCTATAATTCACCCCTCCACTTT

J: TRBJ1-4
D: TRBD1
V: TRBV6-5
size: few
CDR3: CASRTGSTNEKLFF
DNA: TGTGCCAGCAGGACAGGGAGCACTAATGAAAAACTGTTTTTT

J: TRBJ1-1
D: -
V: TRBV18
size: -
CDR3: CASSFGSSTEAFF
DNA: TGTGCCAGCTCATTTGGGAGTAGCACTGAAGCTTTCTTT

J: TRBJ2-2
D: TRBD2
V: TRBV4-1
size: -
CDR3: CASSQVLAGVRTGELFF
DNA: TGCGCCAGCAGCCAAGTGTTAGCGGGAGTAAGAACCGGGGAGCTGTTTTTT

J: TRBJ1-1
D: -
V: TRBV18
size: -
CDR3: CASSPQAQQNTEAFF
DNA: TGTGCCAGCTCACCCCAGGCACAGCAGAACACTGAAGCTTTCTTT

J: TRBJ2-2
D: -
V: TRBV6-4
size: -
CDR3: CASSAQSFTGELFF
DNA: TGTGCCAGCAGTGCACAGTCTTTTACCGGGGAGCTGTTTTTT

J: TRBJ1-1
D: -
V: TRBV6-5
size: -
CDR3: CASSYRERNTEAFF
DNA: TGTGCCAGCAGTTACCGGGAACGGAACACTGAAGCTTTCTTT

J: TRBJ2-1
D: TRBD2
V: TRBV14
size: -
CDR3: CASSQGGSGRNNEQFF
DNA: TGTGCCAGCAGCCAAGGTGGTAGCGGGAGAAACAATGAGCAGTTCTTC

J: TRBJ1-1
D: -
V: TRBV5-1
size: -
CDR3: CASSLNEDTEAFF
DNA: TGCGCCAGCAGCTTGAACGAGGACACTGAAGCTTTCTTT

J: TRBJ1-1
D: -
V: TRBV10-3
size: -
CDR3: CAISESRGGEAFF
DNA: TGTGCCATCAGTGAGTCAAGGGGAGGGGAAGCTTTCTTT

J: TRBJ2-2
D: TRBD1
V: TRBV7-9
size: -
CDR3: CASSLRQGNTGELFF
DNA: TGTGCCAGCAGCCTACGACAGGGTAACACCGGGGAGCTGTTTTTT

J: TRBJ2-7
D: TRBD2
V: TRBV6-6
size: -
CDR3: CAIATSGGSYEQYF
DNA: TGTGCCATCGCGACTAGCGGGGGCTCCTACGAGCAGTACTTC

J: TRBJ1-1
D: -
V: TRBV5-1
size: -
CDR3: CASSWGPRRGINTEAFF
DNA: TGCGCCAGCAGCTGGGGCCCCCGGCGTGGGATTAACACTGAAGCTTTCTTT

J: TRBJ1-3
D: -
V: TRBV7-6
size: -
CDR3: CASSPSGGGNTIYF
DNA: TGTGCCAGCAGCCCGTCCGGGGGTGGAAACACCATATATTTT

J: TRBJ2-1
D: TRBD2
V: TRBV3-1/TRBV3-2
size: few
CDR3: CASSQDGGAGGRSEQFF
DNA: TGTGCCAGCAGCCAAGATGGAGGAGCGGGGGGGCGGAGTGAGCAGTTCTTC